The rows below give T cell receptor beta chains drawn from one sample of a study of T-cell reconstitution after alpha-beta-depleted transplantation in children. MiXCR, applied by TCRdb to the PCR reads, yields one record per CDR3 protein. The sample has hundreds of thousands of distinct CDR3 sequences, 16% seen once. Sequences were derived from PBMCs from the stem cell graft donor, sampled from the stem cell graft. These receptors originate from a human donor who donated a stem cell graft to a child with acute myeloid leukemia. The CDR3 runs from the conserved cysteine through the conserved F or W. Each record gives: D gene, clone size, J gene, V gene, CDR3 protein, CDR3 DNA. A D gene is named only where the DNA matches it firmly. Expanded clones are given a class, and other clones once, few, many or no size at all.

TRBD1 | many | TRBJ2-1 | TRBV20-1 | CSAYPLDRGINLYNEQFF | TGCAGTGCCTACCCACTCGACAGGGGGATCAATTTATACAATGAGCAGTTCTTC
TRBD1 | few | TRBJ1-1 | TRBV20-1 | CSATGQGAGVTEAFF | TGCAGTGCTACCGGACAGGGGGCAGGGGTCACTGAAGCTTTCTTT
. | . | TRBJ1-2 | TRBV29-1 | CSVEDRNGAFPGVYGYTF | TGCAGCGTTGAAGATAGAAACGGGGCTTTCCCGGGAGTCTATGGCTACACCTTC
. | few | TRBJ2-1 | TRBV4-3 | CASSQDLAGSSYNEQFF | TGCGCCAGCAGCCAAGATCTGGCAGGGAGCTCCTACAATGAGCAGTTCTTC
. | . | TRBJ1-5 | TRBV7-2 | CASSLDGGVGQPQHF | TGTGCCAGCAGCTTAGATGGGGGGGTCGGACAGCCCCAGCATTTT
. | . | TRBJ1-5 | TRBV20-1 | CSARDIVFSNQPQHF | TGCAGTGCTAGAGATATAGTTTTTAGCAATCAGCCCCAGCATTTT
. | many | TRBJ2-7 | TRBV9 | CASSVDFSSYEQYF | TGTGCCAGCAGCGTTGACTTCAGCTCCTACGAGCAGTACTTC
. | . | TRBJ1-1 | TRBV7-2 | CASSLGFWSREGVGAFF | TGTGCCAGCAGCTTAGGCTTCTGGAGCAGGGAGGGGGTGGGAGCTTTCTTT
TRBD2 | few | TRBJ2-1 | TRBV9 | CASSVGGSGVSNEQFF | TGTGCCAGCAGCGTAGGAGGTAGCGGGGTCTCCAATGAGCAGTTCTTC
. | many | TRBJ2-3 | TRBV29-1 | CSVQGRGADTQYF | TGCAGCGTTCAGGGGAGAGGGGCAGATACGCAGTATTTT
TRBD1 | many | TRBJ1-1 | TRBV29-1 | CSAEGQRNTEAFF | TGCAGCGCCGAGGGACAGCGTAACACTGAAGCTTTCTTT
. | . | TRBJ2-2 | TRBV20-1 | CSARGGKTSTGELFF | TGCAGTGCTAGAGGTGGAAAAACCAGCACCGGGGAGCTGTTTTTT
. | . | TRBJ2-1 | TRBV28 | CASSLVLSSDEQFF | TGTGCCAGCAGTTTAGTATTATCTAGCGATGAGCAGTTCTTC
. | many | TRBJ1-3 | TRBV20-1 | CSASTEPAAIYF | TGCAGTGCTAGCACAGAACCCGCCGCCATATATTTT
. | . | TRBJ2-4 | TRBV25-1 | CASSSPPVAKNIQYF | TGTGCCAGCAGTTCACCCCCGGTAGCCAAAAACATTCAGTACTTC
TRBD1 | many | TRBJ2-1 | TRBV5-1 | CASSRQGGSSYNEQFF | TGCGCCAGCAGCCGACAGGGGGGTAGCTCCTACAATGAGCAGTTCTTC
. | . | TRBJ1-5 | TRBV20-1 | CSASRGGPYNQPQHF | TGCAGTGCTAGCCGCGGGGGCCCTTACAATCAGCCCCAGCATTTT
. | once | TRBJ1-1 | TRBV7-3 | CASSLGVRGSEAFF | TGTGCCAGCAGCTTAGGGGTCAGGGGCTCTGAAGCTTTCTTT
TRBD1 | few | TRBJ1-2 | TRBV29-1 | CSAPTGGKGSLYGYTF | TGCAGCGCCCCGACAGGGGGCAAGGGTTCTCTCTATGGCTACACCTTC
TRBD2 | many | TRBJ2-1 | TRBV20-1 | CSALGLAGTSYNEQFF | TGCAGTGCTTTAGGACTAGCGGGGACCTCCTACAATGAGCAGTTCTTC
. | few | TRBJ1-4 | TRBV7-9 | CASSFRRPTGDEKLFF | TGTGCCAGCAGCTTCCGTCGACCGACAGGAGATGAAAAACTGTTTTTT
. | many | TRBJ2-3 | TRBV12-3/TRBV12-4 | CASSPRDRTGTDTQYF | TGTGCCAGCAGTCCCAGAGACAGAACAGGCACAGATACGCAGTATTTT
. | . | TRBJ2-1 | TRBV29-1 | CSVEVVPGESQFF | TGCAGCGTTGAAGTGGTTCCCGGAGAATCGCAGTTCTTC
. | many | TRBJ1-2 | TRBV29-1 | CSVEGFDGYTF | TGCAGCGTTGAGGGATTCGATGGCTACACCTTC
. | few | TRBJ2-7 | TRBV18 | CASSPPGKIYEQYF | TGTGCCAGCTCACCGCCCGGCAAAATCTACGAGCAGTACTTC
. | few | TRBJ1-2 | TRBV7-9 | CASSFGPSQGSYGYTF | TGTGCCAGCAGCTTCGGACCTTCCCAGGGTAGTTATGGCTACACCTTC
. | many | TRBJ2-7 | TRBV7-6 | CASSQNTGYYEQYF | TGTGCCAGCAGCCAAAATACAGGGTACTACGAGCAGTACTTC